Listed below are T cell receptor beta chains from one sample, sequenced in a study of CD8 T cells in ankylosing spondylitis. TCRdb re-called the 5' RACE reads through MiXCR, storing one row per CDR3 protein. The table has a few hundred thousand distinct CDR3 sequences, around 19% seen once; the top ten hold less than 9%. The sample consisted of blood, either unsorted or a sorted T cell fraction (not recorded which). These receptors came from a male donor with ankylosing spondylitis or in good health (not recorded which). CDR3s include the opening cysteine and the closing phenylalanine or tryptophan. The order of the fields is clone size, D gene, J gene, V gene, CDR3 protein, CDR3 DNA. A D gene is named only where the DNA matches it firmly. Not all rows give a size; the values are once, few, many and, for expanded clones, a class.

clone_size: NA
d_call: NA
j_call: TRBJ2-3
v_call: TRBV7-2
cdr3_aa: CASSLATSSPYF
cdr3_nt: TGTGCCAGCAGCTTAGCGACGTCGTCCCCGTATTTT

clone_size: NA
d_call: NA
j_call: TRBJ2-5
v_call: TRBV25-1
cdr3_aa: CASSDGSRYQETQYF
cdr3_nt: TGTGCCAGCAGTGACGGGAGCCGGTACCAAGAGACCCAGTACTTC

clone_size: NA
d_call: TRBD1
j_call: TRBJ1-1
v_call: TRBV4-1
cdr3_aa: CASSQVKGGDTEAFF
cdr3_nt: TGCGCCAGCAGCCAAGTTAAAGGGGGCGACACTGAAGCTTTCTTT

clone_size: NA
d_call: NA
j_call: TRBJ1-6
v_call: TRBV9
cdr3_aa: CASSPAGQVYNSPLHF
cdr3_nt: TGTGCCAGCAGCCCCGCAGGGCAGGTCTATAATTCACCCCTCCACTTT

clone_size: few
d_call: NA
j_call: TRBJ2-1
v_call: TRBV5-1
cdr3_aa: CASSLEGGAGNEQFF
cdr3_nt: TGCGCCAGCAGCTTGGAAGGGGGAGCGGGGAATGAGCAGTTCTTC

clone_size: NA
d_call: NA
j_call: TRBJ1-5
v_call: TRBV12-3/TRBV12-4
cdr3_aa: CASSRDSANQPQHF
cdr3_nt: TGTGCCAGCAGCCGTGACAGTGCGAATCAGCCCCAGCATTTT

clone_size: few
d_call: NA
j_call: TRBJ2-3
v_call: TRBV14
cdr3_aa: CASSHLPPGTSTDTQYF
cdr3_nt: TGTGCCAGCAGCCACCTCCCCCCCGGGACTAGCACAGATACGCAGTATTTT

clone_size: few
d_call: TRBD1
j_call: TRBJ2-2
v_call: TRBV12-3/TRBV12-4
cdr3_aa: CASKFPTGAELFF
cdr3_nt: TGTGCCAGCAAGTTCCCCACAGGGGCGGAGCTGTTTTTT

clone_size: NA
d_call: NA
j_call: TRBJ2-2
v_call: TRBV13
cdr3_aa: CGSKEWTANTGELFF
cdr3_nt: TGTGGCAGCAAGGAGTGGACCGCGAACACCGGGGAGCTGTTTTTT

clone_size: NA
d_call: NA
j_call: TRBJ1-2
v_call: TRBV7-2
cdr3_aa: CASSLELGACTF
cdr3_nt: TGTGCCAGCAGCTTAGAGTTGGGGGCGTGCACCTTC

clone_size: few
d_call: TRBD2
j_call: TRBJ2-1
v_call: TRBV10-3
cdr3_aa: CAISELGGGAYNEQFF
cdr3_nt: TGTGCCATCAGTGAGTTAGGCGGGGGGGCCTACAATGAGCAGTTCTTC

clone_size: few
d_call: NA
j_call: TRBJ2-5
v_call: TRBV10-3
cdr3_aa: CAISPPGLGETQYF
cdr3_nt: TGTGCCATCAGCCCCCCGGGACTCGGAGAGACCCAGTACTTC

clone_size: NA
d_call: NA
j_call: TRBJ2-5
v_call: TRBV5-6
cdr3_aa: CASSFWQGETQYF
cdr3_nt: TGTGCCAGCAGCTTCTGGCAGGGGGAGACCCAGTACTTC

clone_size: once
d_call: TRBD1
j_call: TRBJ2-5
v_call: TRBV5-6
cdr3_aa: CASNRGQHRQETQYF
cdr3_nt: TGTGCCAGCAATAGGGGACAGCACCGCCAAGAGACCCAGTACTTC

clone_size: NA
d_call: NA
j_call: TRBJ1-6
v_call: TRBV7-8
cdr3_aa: CASMVGQGNSPLHF
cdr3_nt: TGTGCCAGCATGGTGGGGCAGGGTAACTCACCCCTCCACTTT

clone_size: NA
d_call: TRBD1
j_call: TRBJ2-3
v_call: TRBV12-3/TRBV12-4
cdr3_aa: CASKPGGGTDTQYF
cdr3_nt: TGTGCCAGCAAGCCAGGGGGCGGCACAGATACGCAGTATTTT

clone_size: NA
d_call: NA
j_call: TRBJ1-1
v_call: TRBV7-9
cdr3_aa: CASSLLRGGLNTEAFF
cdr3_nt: TGTGCCAGCAGCTTATTACGAGGGGGTTTGAACACTGAAGCTTTCTTT

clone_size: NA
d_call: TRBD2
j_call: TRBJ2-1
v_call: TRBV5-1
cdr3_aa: CASSSRTSGRGGVYNEQFF
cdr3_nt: TGCGCCAGCAGCTCCCGGACTAGCGGGAGGGGAGGTGTCTACAATGAGCAGTTCTTC

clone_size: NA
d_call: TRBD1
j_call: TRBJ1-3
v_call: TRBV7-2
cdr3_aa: CASSMKTGTSGNTIYF
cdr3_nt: TGTGCCAGCAGCATGAAGACAGGGACCTCTGGAAACACCATATATTTT

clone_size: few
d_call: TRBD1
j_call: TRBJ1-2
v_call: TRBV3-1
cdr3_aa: CASSHGQGWFF
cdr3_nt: TGTGCCAGCAGCCACGGACAGGGATGGTTCTTC

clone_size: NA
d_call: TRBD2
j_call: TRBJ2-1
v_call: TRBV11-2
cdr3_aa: CASSFLGGKSYNEQFF
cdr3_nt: TGTGCCAGCAGCTTCCTGGGAGGGAAGAGCTACAATGAGCAGTTCTTC

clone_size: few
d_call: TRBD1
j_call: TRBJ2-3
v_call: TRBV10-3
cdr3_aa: CAISVGQGSTDTQYF
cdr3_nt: TGTGCCATCAGCGTGGGACAGGGCTCCACAGATACGCAGTATTTT

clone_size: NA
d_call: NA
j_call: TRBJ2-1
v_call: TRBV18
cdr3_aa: CASSELALSSYNEQFF
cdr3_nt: TGTGCCAGCTCAGAACTAGCTCTCTCCTCCTACAATGAGCAGTTCTTC

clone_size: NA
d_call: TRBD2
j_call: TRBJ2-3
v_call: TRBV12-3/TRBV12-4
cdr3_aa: CARSAARGFGLESDTQYF
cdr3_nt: TGTGCCCGCAGTGCCGCTCGCGGTTTTGGACTAGAGTCAGATACGCAGTATTTT

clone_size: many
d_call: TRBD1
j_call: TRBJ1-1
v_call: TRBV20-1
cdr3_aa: CSASPGQKINTEAFF
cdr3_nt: TGCAGTGCTTCGCCGGGACAGAAGATCAACACTGAAGCTTTCTTT

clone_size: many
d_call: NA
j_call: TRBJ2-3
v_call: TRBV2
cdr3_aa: CASSEGMGTDTQYF
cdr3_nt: TGTGCCAGCAGTGAAGGAATGGGCACAGATACGCAGTATTTT